Listed below are T cell receptor beta chains from one sample, sequenced in a study of T cell changes during pregnancy in multiple sclerosis. Assay: immunoSEQ multiplex PCR; the TCRdb copy retains only in-frame clones and omits some. The table lists roughly 70,000 clones, approximately 90% of them singletons, with roughly 1.1% in the top ten. The sequencing here drew on peripheral blood, taken in the third trimester of pregnancy. The source is a female donor with multiple sclerosis, enrolled in a pregnancy study. The CDR3 runs from the conserved cysteine through the conserved F or W. Fields, in order: V gene, clone size, J gene, D gene, CDR3 protein, CDR3 DNA. D genes are given only for firm matches. Clone size appears in some rows only: once, few, many, or a class for an expanded clone.

TRBV25-1	-	TRBJ2-2	TRBD1	CASSEDRDTGELFF	TGTGCCAGCAGTGAGGACAGGGACACCGGGGAGCTGTTTTTT
TRBV6-6	few	TRBJ2-7	TRBD1	CASTDRDRGGHEQYF	TGTGCCAGCACAGACCGGGACAGGGGCGGCCACGAGCAGTACTTC
TRBV2	-	TRBJ2-5	TRBD1	CARGTGLGETQYF	TGTGCCAGGGGGACAGGGTTAGGAGAGACCCAGTACTTC
TRBV7-9	-	TRBJ2-7	TRBD1	CASSFRDRGLHEQYF	TGTGCCAGCAGCTTCCGGGACAGGGGGCTTCACGAGCAGTACTTC
TRBV18	-	TRBJ2-6	TRBD1	CASSSLSTGGAVTSGANVLTF	TGTGCCAGCTCATCTTTGTCAACAGGGGGCGCAGTGACTTCTGGGGCCAACGTCCTGACTTTC
TRBV6-5	-	TRBJ1-3	-	CASSEASWGNTIYF	TGTGCCTCTAGTGAGGCTTCTTGGGGAAACACCATATATTTT
TRBV18	few	TRBJ1-1	-	CASSTTEEDTEAFF	TGTGCCAGCTCGACCACGGAGGAGGACACTGAAGCTTTCTTT
TRBV6-1	once	TRBJ2-5	-	CASSDFWAGRQETQYF	TGTGCCAGCAGTGATTTTTGGGCAGGGAGGCAAGAGACCCAGTACTTC
TRBV4-2	-	TRBJ2-5	-	CASSQGGGPQETQYF	TGTGCCAGCAGCCAAGGAGGGGGACCCCAAGAGACCCAGTACTTC
TRBV6-6	-	TRBJ2-5	-	CASNSFQETQYF	TGTGCCAGCAATTCATTCCAAGAGACCCAGTACTTC
TRBV5-1	-	TRBJ2-5	-	CASSPSGAQETQYF	TGCGCCAGCAGTCCAAGCGGAGCTCAAGAGACCCAGTACTTC
TRBV9	-	TRBJ2-3	-	CASSVAWTGYTDTQYF	TGTGCCAGCAGCGTAGCCTGGACGGGATACACAGATACGCAGTATTTT
TRBV29-1	few	TRBJ1-2	TRBD1	CSVSRGRDGYTF	TGCAGCGTTTCCAGGGGGCGCGATGGCTACACCTTC
TRBV7-2	-	TRBJ1-2	TRBD1	CASSLVTGGDYGYTF	TGTGCCAGCAGCTTAGTAACAGGGGGCGACTATGGCTACACCTTC
TRBV6-1	-	TRBJ1-1	-	CASSETLQGEAFF	TGTGCCAGCAGTGAAACCTTACAGGGTGAAGCTTTCTTT
TRBV19	-	TRBJ2-1	-	CASSANREQFF	TGTGCCAGTAGTGCAAACAGGGAGCAGTTCTTC
TRBV9	-	TRBJ1-2	-	CASSPRGGGYTF	TGTGCCAGCAGCCCCAGGGGAGGGGGGTACACCTTC
TRBV19	-	TRBJ1-4	-	CASRNLGGGEKLFF	TGTGCCAGCCGGAATCTAGGTGGGGGCGAAAAACTGTTTTTT
TRBV7-3	-	TRBJ2-5	TRBD2	CASSSQAGGSETQYF	TGTGCCAGCAGTTCCCAAGCGGGAGGATCAGAGACCCAGTACTTC
TRBV6-1	-	TRBJ1-5	-	CASSDKQGGNQPQHF	TGTGCCAGCAGTGACAAACAGGGAGGCAATCAGCCCCAGCATTTT
TRBV6-6	-	TRBJ2-5	TRBD2	CASSYLAGYETQYF	TGTGCCAGCAGTTATCTAGCGGGGTACGAGACCCAGTACTTC
TRBV5-1	-	TRBJ2-1	TRBD2	CASSAEGGGGNEQFF	TGCGCCAGCAGCGCCGAAGGCGGGGGAGGTAATGAGCAGTTCTTC
TRBV6-6	-	TRBJ1-2	-	CASSYSDRSYGYTF	TGTGCCAGCAGTTACTCCGACAGATCCTATGGCTACACCTTC
TRBV7-9	-	TRBJ2-7	TRBD2	CASSLSGRAGEQYF	TGTGCCAGCAGTCTTTCGGGGAGGGCAGGGGAGCAGTACTTC
TRBV18	-	TRBJ2-7	TRBD2	CASSPGAGLAVEEQYF	TGTGCCAGCTCACCTGGGGCGGGACTAGCGGTCGAGGAGCAGTACTTC
TRBV18	-	TRBJ1-3	-	CASSPLEFYSGNTIYF	TGTGCCAGCTCACCGCTCGAGTTTTACTCTGGAAACACCATATATTTT
TRBV28	-	TRBJ2-6	-	CASIFGGTKLSGANVLTF	TGTGCCAGCATTTTCGGGGGAACCAAACTCTCTGGGGCCAACGTCCTGACTTTC
TRBV7-7	-	TRBJ2-1	TRBD2	CASSLEREGLPEQFF	TGTGCCAGCAGCTTAGAACGGGAGGGCCTCCCTGAGCAGTTCTTC